These 10 T cell receptor beta chains share one sample of origin, sequenced in a study of shared clonotypes between healthy human individuals. Clones were sequenced by immunoSEQ multiplex PCR, and TCRdb holds only the in-frame ones, with some missing. The repertoire holds roughly 2.2 million clones, with roughly 93% as singletons. The sample consisted of naive CD4+ T cells from PBMCs. The subset was: CD45RA+ positively selected. The receptors originated from a man between 18 and 29 years old in good health. Some clones in this sample may be carry-over from other donors' samples.

Comments on this clone: Other DNA sequences from this sample encode an identical CDR3 as well. The chain joins TRBV4-1 to TRBJ2-1, with 8 bases that match TRBD2. Germline trimming cut 3 bases from V and 0 bases from J; bases unmatched to any gene: 4. CDR1 is MGHRA, CDR2 YSYEKL, per germline. The CDR3 is 16 amino acids. This CDR3 reads CASSHGGGSSYNEQFF. DNA for the CDR3: TGCGCCAGCAGCCACGGGGGGGGGAGCTCCTACAATGAGCAGTTCTTC.

The V gene is TRBV4-1, the J gene TRBJ1-5; TRBD1 might be the D (5 bases). Germline values: CDR1 MGHRA, CDR2 YSYEKL. The CDR3 contains 14 residues. V lost 11 bases, J lost 2 bases, and 16 bases lay in between. The CDR3 reads CAAGGVGGNQPQHF. The CDR3 nucleotides are TGCGCCGCCGGGGGGGTTGGAGGCAATCAGCCCCAGCATTTT.

The V and J genes are TRBV9 and TRBJ2-2; 12 bases line up with TRBD2. Losses at the gene ends were 1 base for V and 6 bases for J; bases not matched to a gene: 10. CDR1 is SGDLS, CDR2 YYNGEE, per germline. This CDR3 spans 18 amino acids. The CDR3 DNA follows: TGTGCCAGCAGCGTAAGGCTAGCGGGAGGGCAACATCCCGGGGAGCTGTTTTTT. It is translated as CASSVRLAGGQHPGELFF.

As for this clone: Other DNA sequences in this specimen translate into the identical CDR3. The chain has TRBV28 and TRBJ2-1; either TRBD1 or TRBD2 may supply D (6 bases each). Germline CDR1 reads MDHEN; CDR2 reads SYDVKM. Between the trimmed V and J ends, which lost 3 bases and 2 bases, there was a span of 11 bases. CDR3 size: 15 residues. The CDR3 DNA is TGTGCCAGCAGTTTGAGGGGGGCTGCCTACAATGAGCAGTTCTTC. Encoded protein: CASSLRGAAYNEQFF.

J is TRBJ2-7 and V is TRBV18; the D gene is possibly TRBD2 (6 bases). The CDR3 contains 16 residues. The ends were cut back, 3 bases at V and 2 bases at J, with 17 bases in the middle. CDR1 and CDR2 from the germline V gene are KGHSH and LQKENI. For the CDR3, the DNA is TGTGCCAGCTCACCTCCGCGAGGACTATCTCCCTACGAGCAGTACTTC. It encodes CASSPPRGLSPYEQYF.

The CDR3 region has the DNA TGTGCCAGCAGAGCGGGAGGCCTTGGCTACAATGAGCAGTTCTTC. Amino acid sequence: CASRAGGLGYNEQFF. V and J are TRBV28 and TRBJ2-1, with TRBD2 matching 9 bases. The CDR3 has 15 amino acids. Germline V gene lookup returns CDR1 MDHEN and CDR2 SYDVKM. V shed 6 bases and J 3 bases; nucleotides not matched to a gene: 6.

The chain joins TRBV7-9 to TRBJ1-4; D is undetermined. This CDR3 comprises 12 residues. Germline V lookup: CDR1 SEHNR, CDR2 FQNEAQ (reference sequence). The V end lost 8 bases, the J end lost 8 bases, and 12 bases lay between the germline ends. The CDR3 loop is CASGEEGEKLFF. The CDR3 nucleotides are TGTGCCAGCGGGGAGGAGGGCGAAAAACTGTTTTTT.

This clone has only one observation. V and J are TRBV28 and TRBJ1-2, with a tentative D call TRBD1 (5 bases). CDR3 size: 13 residues. The germline CDR1 and CDR2 sequences are MDHEN and SYDVKM. V dropped 4 bases and J dropped 4 bases, with 10 bases sitting between them. The CDR3 nucleotides read TGTGCCAGCAGTTCTCTGGGGACCTATGGCTACACCTTC. It specifies CASSSLGTYGYTF.

Remarks on this clone: Other DNA sequences of this sample code for an identical CDR3. The chain links TRBV5-1 to TRBJ2-7; TRBD2 matches at 8 bases. Germline V gives CDR1 SGHRS, CDR2 YFSETQ. This CDR3 is built from 14 residues. With 4 bases clipped from V and 4 bases from J, the junction kept 7 bases outside the gene matches. The CDR3 bases are TGCGCCAGCAGCCTCCTAGCGGGCGGATACGAGCAGTACTTC. It encodes CASSLLAGGYEQYF.

The chain's CDR3 is CASSQGIAGGTGELFF. Written as DNA, the CDR3 is TGTGCCAGCAGCCAAGGAATAGCGGGAGGCACCGGGGAGCTGTTTTTT. The J gene is TRBJ2-2, the V gene TRBV4-2; 10 nucleotides match TRBD2. Germline V gene lookup returns CDR1 LGHNA and CDR2 YNFKEQ. This CDR3 has 16 amino acids. V gave up 1 base and J gave up 4 bases; unmatched junction bases: 3.